These 28 T cell receptor beta chains share one sample of origin, sequenced in a study of blood T cell repertoires in COVID-19. Produced via immunoSEQ multiplex PCR; TCRdb's table is partial and in-frame only. The data show about 250,000 clones, nearly 90% seen once. The sequencing sample was made of peripheral blood. The receptor set was obtained from a young man with active or convalescent COVID-19.

The rearrangement links TRBV5-1 to TRBJ1-1, with 9 nucleotides matching TRBD1. The CDR3 consists of 14 residues. The germline V gene encodes CDR1 SGHRS and CDR2 YFSETQ. V lost 3 bases, J lost 6 bases, and 6 bases stayed unmatched. This CDR3 is CASSSGTGQSEAFF. DNA for the CDR3: TGCGCCAGCAGCTCCGGGACAGGGCAATCTGAAGCTTTCTTT.

This chain joins TRBV29-1 and TRBJ1-4; perhaps TRBD1 as D (6 bases). The CDR3 consists of 12 residues. CDR1 is SQVTM and CDR2 is ANQGSEA in the germline V gene. V was clipped by 7 bases and J by 8 bases, with 14 bases between them. The CDR3 nucleotides are TGCAGCGCCGGACAGTCGGGCGAAAAACTGTTTTTT. This encodes CSAGQSGEKLFF.

This clone has a single count. This rearrangement joins TRBV5-4 to TRBJ1-6; D call uncertain. CDR1 is SGHNT and CDR2 is YYREEE in the germline V gene (reference sequence). The CDR3 is made up of 18 amino acids. V lost 4 bases to trimming and J lost 0 bases, with 17 bases between them. Here the CDR3 reads CASSPGGPLSSYNSPLHF. The CDR3 nucleotides are TGTGCCAGCAGCCCCGGCGGCCCACTGAGCTCCTATAATTCACCCCTCCACTTT.

The J gene is TRBJ2-7, the V gene TRBV6-5, with 8 bases that match TRBD2. The CDR3 has 14 amino acids. CDR1 is MNHEY and CDR2 is SVGAGI in the germline V gene. V lost 9 bases, J lost 3 bases, and 10 bases stayed unmatched. As DNA, the CDR3 is TGTGCCAGTGCCCGGGGGGGAACTCTCTACGAGCAGTACTTC. Amino acid sequence: CASARGGTLYEQYF.

V is TRBV9 and J is TRBJ2-5; 8 positions match TRBD2. CDR3 length: 14 residues. V was clipped by 2 bases and J by 1 base; unmatched bases: 1. Germline CDR1 and CDR2: SGDLS and YYNGEE. DNA for the CDR3: TGTGCCAGCAGCGTCGGGGGGGCCCAAGAGACCCAGTACTTC. Amino acids: CASSVGGAQETQYF.

This clone was found once. This chain connects TRBV6-1 to TRBJ1-1; perhaps TRBD1 as D (5 bases). The length of the CDR3 is 13 residues. Germline V gives CDR1 MNHNS, CDR2 SASEGT. Trimming pared 2 bases from V and 7 bases from J, leaving 11 bases between. For the CDR3, the DNA is TGTGCCAGCAGTGAATGGTGGCAGGGTGAAGCTTTCTTT. Encoded protein: CASSEWWQGEAFF.

The genes are TRBV7-3 and TRBJ2-1, with TRBD2 identical over 9 bases. Germline V gene data show CDR1 as SGHTA and CDR2 as FQGTGA. V gave up 2 bases and J gave up 9 bases; unmatched junction bases: 14. This CDR3 has 17 amino acids. CDR3 DNA sequence: TGTGCCAGCAGCTTAGGAGGGCTAGCGGGGTCCCTAGGTGAGCAGTTCTTC. Protein sequence: CASSLGGLAGSLGEQFF.

The V call is TRBV6-4, the J call TRBJ2-3, with 8 bases identical to TRBD2. This CDR3 contains 18 residues. V trimming: 0 bases; J trimming: 5 bases; junction bases outside the gene matches: 13. Per the germline V gene, CDR1 is MRHNA and CDR2 is SNTAGT. The CDR3 here is CASSDSGTSCVQRDTQYF. CDR3 in DNA: TGTGCCAGCAGTGACTCGGGGACTAGTTGTGTGCAACGAGATACGCAGTATTTT.

The chain carries TRBV27 and TRBJ2-1; TRBD2 aligns across 9 bases. The CDR3 covers 17 residues. V gave up 1 base and J gave up 4 bases; unmatched junction bases: 8. Germline CDR1 and CDR2: MNHEY and SMNVEV (reference sequence). CDR3 DNA sequence: TGTGCCAGCAGTTTATGGCTAGCGGGACCTCCGTACAATGAGCAGTTCTTC. Protein: CASSLWLAGPPYNEQFF.

The V gene is TRBV30, the J gene TRBJ1-3, with D unclear. The CDR3 is 11 residues long. V dropped 4 bases and J dropped 9 bases, with 10 bases sitting between them. Germline V gene data show CDR1 as GTSNPN and CDR2 as SVGIG (reference sequence). CDR3 protein: CAWTAGATIYF. The CDR3 DNA reads TGTGCCTGGACTGCAGGTGCCACCATATATTTT.

V is TRBV6-4 and J is TRBJ1-2, with 11 nucleotides matching TRBD1. This CDR3 spans 17 amino acids. V lost 3 bases and J lost 3; bases outside the gene matches: 9. Germline V gene lookup returns CDR1 MRHNA and CDR2 SNTAGT. CDR3 sequence reads: CASSELRTGGADYGYTF. The CDR3 DNA reads TGTGCCAGCAGTGAACTCCGGACAGGGGGCGCCGACTATGGCTACACCTTC.

This clone was seen more than once but under ten times. CDR3 in amino acids: CASSPDRSGSGYTF. In DNA, the CDR3 is TGTGCCAGCTCACCTGACAGAAGTGGGTCTGGCTACACCTTC. V is TRBV18 and J is TRBJ1-2; perhaps TRBD1 as D (5 bases). This CDR3 contains 14 residues. Germline loops: CDR1 KGHSH, CDR2 LQKENI. V was trimmed by 3 bases and J by 7 bases, leaving 15 bases between them.

The chain combines TRBV12-1 with TRBJ2-2; the table's D call, TRBD2, was not checked against the DNA. TRBV12-1 is assigned pseudogene status. The CDR3 covers 17 residues. The CDR3 DNA is TGTGCCAGCAGCCTACTAGCGGGAGGGCCGGGAGCCGGGGAGCTGTTTTTT. This encodes CASSLLAGGPGAGELFF.

This clone was detected a few times. The CDR3 sequence is CASSYSSIEVTQYF. For the CDR3, the DNA is TGTGCCAGCAGTTACTCATCTATTGAGGTGACCCAGTACTTC. The chain couples TRBV6-5 to TRBJ2-5; D remains unclear. This CDR3 region has 14 residues. Germline V CDR1 and CDR2: MNHEY, SVGAGI. Deletions cut 0 bases from V and 7 bases from J, with 12 bases between.

CDR3 amino acids: CATTPTGGTEAFF. CDR3 nucleotides: TGTGCCACCACCCCCACCGGGGGCACTGAAGCTTTCTTT. V usage is TRBV15 and J usage is TRBJ1-1, with D perhaps TRBD1 (5 bases). With 7 bases removed from V and 4 bases from J, the gap between germline ends came to 13 bases. The CDR3 spans 13 residues. Germline values: CDR1 LNHNV, CDR2 YYDKDF (reference sequence).

The chain combines TRBV25-1 with TRBJ1-1, with 8 bases that match TRBD1. There are 15 residues in the CDR3. Trimming took 5 bases from V and 0 from J; bases not matched to a gene: 5. CDR1 is MGHDK and CDR2 is SYGVNS in the germline V gene. CDR3 DNA: TGTGCCAGCAGTCCGAAGGACAGGGTGAACACTGAAGCTTTCTTT. Protein sequence: CASSPKDRVNTEAFF.

The gene calls are TRBV5-1 and TRBJ2-1, with 10 nucleotides matching TRBD2. Germline values: CDR1 SGHRS, CDR2 YFSETQ. J lost 0 bases, V lost 4 bases, and 4 bases had no gene match. This CDR3 has 16 residues. This CDR3 reads CASSPLAGASYNEQFF. In DNA form, the CDR3 reads TGCGCCAGCAGCCCCCTAGCGGGAGCCTCCTACAATGAGCAGTTCTTC.

V usage is TRBV5-1 and J usage is TRBJ2-1; 8 bases match TRBD2. The CDR3 runs to 15 residues. The V and J ends lost 4 bases and 1 base, in that order; junction bases with no gene match: 4. Looked up from germline, CDR1 is SGHRS and CDR2 is YFSETQ. The CDR3: CASSPSGGSYNEQFF. DNA for the CDR3: TGCGCCAGCAGCCCAAGCGGGGGATCCTACAATGAGCAGTTCTTC.

This clone was detected once. The V and J genes are TRBV9 and TRBJ2-3; 10 bases map to TRBD2. Germline lookup yields CDR1 SGDLS and CDR2 YYNGEE. The CDR3 extends over 15 amino acids. With V trimmed by 4 bases and J by 4 bases, 6 bases remained unmatched. The CDR3 DNA is TGTGCCAGCAGCCCAAGCGGGAGGGTATCAGATACGCAGTATTTT. Amino acid sequence: CASSPSGRVSDTQYF.

This chain links TRBV7-3 with TRBJ1-3; TRBD1 aligns across 9 bases. J was trimmed by 4 bases and V by 5 bases; bases with no gene match: 6. This CDR3 has 15 residues. Per the germline V gene, CDR1 is SGHTA and CDR2 is FQGTGA. CDR3 nucleotide sequence: TGTGCCAGCAGCCCGGACAGGGGACCAGGAAACACCATATATTTT. It specifies CASSPDRGPGNTIYF.

V is TRBV11-2 and J is TRBJ2-7; 7 bases match TRBD2. V was clipped by 6 bases and J by 3 bases; unmatched bases: 11. The CDR3 has 15 residues. CDR1 and CDR2 from the germline V gene are SGHAT and FQNNGV. The CDR3 DNA sequence: TGTGCCAGCAGACCGCTCGGGACTAAAGTCTACGAGCAGTACTTC. Translation gives CASRPLGTKVYEQYF. Complete variable domain (other parts from reference TRBV11-2 and TRBJ2-7): EAGVAQSPRYKIIEKRQSVAFWCNPISGHATLYWYQQILGQGPKLLIQFQNNGVVDDSQLPKDRFSAERLKGVDSTLKIQPAKLEDSAVYLCASRPLGTKVYEQYFGPGTRLTVT.

The rearrangement uses TRBV19 and TRBJ1-2; TRBD1 matches at 7 bases. The CDR3 spans 13 residues. V shed 5 bases, J shed 4 bases, and the junction held 4 bases outside the gene matches. Germline V CDR1 and CDR2: LNHDA, SQIVND (reference sequence). The CDR3 loop is CASSPTGTYGYTF. CDR3 DNA: TGTGCCAGTAGTCCGACAGGGACCTATGGCTACACCTTC.

The chain is built from TRBV5-5 and TRBJ2-1, with 7 bases matching TRBD1. The CDR3 loop spans 15 amino acids. Looked up from germline, CDR1 is SGHKS and CDR2 is YYEKEE (reference sequence). V was clipped by 4 bases and J by 4 bases; unmatched bases: 8. CDR3 protein: CASSQTGFEYNEQFF. As DNA, the CDR3 is TGTGCCAGCAGCCAGACAGGGTTTGAATACAATGAGCAGTTCTTC.

The rearrangement links TRBV19 to TRBJ1-5; D not certain. The V end lost 3 bases, the J end lost 2 bases, and 5 bases lay between the germline ends. Germline lookup yields CDR1 LNHDA and CDR2 SQIVND (reference sequence). CDR3 length: 13 residues. DNA for the CDR3: TGTGCCAGTAGTATGCGTGGCAATCAGCCCCAGCATTTT. This gives the protein CASSMRGNQPQHF.

This clone appeared a few times. The rearrangement joins TRBV10-2 to TRBJ1-1, with D maybe TRBD1 (5 bases). Germline CDR1 WSHSY, CDR2 SAAADI. CDR3 size: 14 residues. Trimming took off 4 bases at V and 5 bases at J, with 14 bases between the two ends. CDR3 sequence reads: CASSGEQGRTEAFF. The CDR3 DNA reads TGCGCCAGCAGTGGAGAGCAGGGAAGAACTGAAGCTTTCTTT.

This clone was found once. This chain joins TRBV18 and TRBJ1-3; tentatively, D is TRBD1 (6 bases). Germline CDR1 is KGHSH and CDR2 is LQKENI. V lost 1 base, J lost 8 bases, and 12 bases lay in between. This CDR3 has 14 amino acids. CDR3 amino acids: CASSPRQAADTIYF. DNA of the CDR3: TGTGCCAGCTCACCACGACAGGCGGCGGACACCATATATTTT.

The chain joins TRBV6-5 to TRBJ2-1, with 9 bases fitting TRBD2. The CDR3 extends over 14 amino acids. Per germline, CDR1 MNHEY and CDR2 SVGAGI. Trimming at V came to 7 bases and at J to 3 bases, leaving 4 bases not matched to a gene. The CDR3 is CASKTSGGYNEQFF. The CDR3 DNA reads TGTGCCAGCAAGACTAGCGGAGGCTACAATGAGCAGTTCTTC.

DNA for the CDR3: TGTGCCAGCAGCTTAAACACCGGGACAACTAACTATGGCTACACCTTC. It translates to CASSLNTGTTNYGYTF. The rearrangement uses TRBV5-8 and TRBJ1-2; maybe TRBD1 (6 bases). CDR1 and CDR2 from the germline V gene are SGHTS and YDEGEE. CDR3 length equals 16 residues. Trimming stripped 2 bases from V and 0 bases from J, with 14 bases between.